This T cell receptor (beta chain) emerged from a study of liver allograft versus peripheral blood T cells. As for the study in general: What was compared were the T cell receptor repertoires in transplanted livers and those in the peripheral blood of recipients. Study-wide points: Peripheral blood T cell receptor repertoires reportedly differed from those found within liver allografts.

Germline V gene lookup returns CDR1 LNHDA and CDR2 SQIVND (reference sequence). Trimming cost V 4 bases and J 8 bases; bases outside gene matches: 2. This CDR3 is 14 amino acids long. TCRdb redid the calling of the reads with MiXCR, one entry per CDR3 protein. The repertoire holds about 6,000 distinct CDR3 sequences, with more than 15% as singletons. In the case of this clonotype: As yet, its antigen is unknown.

V and J are TRBV19 and TRBJ2-1, with TRBD2 matching 13 bases. The clonotype comes from a human patient who had a liver transplant. The graft donor may be the source of some T cells. CDR3 residues: CASSRTSGRDEQFF. CDR3 nucleotides: TGTGCCAGTAGTAGGACTAGCGGGAGAGATGAGCAGTTCTTC.